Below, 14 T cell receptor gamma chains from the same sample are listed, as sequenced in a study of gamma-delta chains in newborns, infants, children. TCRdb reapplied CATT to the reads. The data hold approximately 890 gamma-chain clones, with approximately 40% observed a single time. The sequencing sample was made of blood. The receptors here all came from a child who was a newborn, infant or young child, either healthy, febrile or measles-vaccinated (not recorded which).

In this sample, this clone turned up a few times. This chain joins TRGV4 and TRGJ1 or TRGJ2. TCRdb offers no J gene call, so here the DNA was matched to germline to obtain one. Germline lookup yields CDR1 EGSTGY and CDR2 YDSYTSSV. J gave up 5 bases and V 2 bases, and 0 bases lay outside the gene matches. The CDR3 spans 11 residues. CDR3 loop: CATWDDYKKLF. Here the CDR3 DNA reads TGTGCCACCTGGGATGATTATAAGAAACTCTTT.

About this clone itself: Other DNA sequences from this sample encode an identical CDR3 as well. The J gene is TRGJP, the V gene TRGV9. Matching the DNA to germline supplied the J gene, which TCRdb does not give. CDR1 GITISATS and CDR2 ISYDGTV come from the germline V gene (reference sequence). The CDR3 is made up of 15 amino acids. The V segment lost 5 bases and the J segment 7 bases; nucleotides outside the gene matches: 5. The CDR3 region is CALWGGELGKKIKVF. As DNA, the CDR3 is TGTGCCTTGTGGGGGGGTGAGTTGGGCAAAAAAATCAAGGTATTT.

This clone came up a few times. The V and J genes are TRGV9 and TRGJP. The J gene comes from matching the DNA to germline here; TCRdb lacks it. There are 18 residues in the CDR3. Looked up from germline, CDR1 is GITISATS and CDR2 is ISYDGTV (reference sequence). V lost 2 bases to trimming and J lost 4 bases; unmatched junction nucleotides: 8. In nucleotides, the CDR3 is TGTGCCTTGTGGGAGGGGGCCTTTCAAGAGTTGGGCAAAAAAATCAAGGTATTT. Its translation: CALWEGAFQELGKKIKVF.

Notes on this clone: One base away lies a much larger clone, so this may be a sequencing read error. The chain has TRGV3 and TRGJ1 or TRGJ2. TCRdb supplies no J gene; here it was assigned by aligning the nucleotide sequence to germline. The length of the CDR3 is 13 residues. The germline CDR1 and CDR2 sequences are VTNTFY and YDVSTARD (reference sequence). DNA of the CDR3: TGTGCCACCTTGGACAGGCGAGGGGATAAGAAACTCTTT. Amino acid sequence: CATLDRRGDKKLF.

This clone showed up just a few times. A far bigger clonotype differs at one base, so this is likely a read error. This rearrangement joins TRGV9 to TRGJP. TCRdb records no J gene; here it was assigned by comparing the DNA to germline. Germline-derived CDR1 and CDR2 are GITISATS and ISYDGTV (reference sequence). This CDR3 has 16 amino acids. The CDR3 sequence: CALWEVQQLGKKIKVF. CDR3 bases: TGTGCCTTGTGGGAGGTGCAACAGTTGGGCAAAAAAATCAAGGTATTT.

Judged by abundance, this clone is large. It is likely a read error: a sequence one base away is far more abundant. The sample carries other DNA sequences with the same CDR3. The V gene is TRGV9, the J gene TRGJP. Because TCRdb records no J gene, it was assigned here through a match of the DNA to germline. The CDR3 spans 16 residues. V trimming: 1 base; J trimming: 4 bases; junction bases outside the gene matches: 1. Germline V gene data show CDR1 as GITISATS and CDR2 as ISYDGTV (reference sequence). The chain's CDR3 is CALWEVQELGKKIKVF. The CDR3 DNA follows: TGTGCCTTGTGGGAGGTCCAAGAGTTGGGCAAAAAAATCAAGGTATTT.

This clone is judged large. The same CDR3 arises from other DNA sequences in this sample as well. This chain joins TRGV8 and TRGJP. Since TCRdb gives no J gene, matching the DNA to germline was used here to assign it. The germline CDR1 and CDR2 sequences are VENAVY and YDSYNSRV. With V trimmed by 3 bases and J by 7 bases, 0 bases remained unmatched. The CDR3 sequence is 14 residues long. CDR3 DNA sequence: TGTGCCACCTGGGATGAGTTGGGCAAAAAAATCAAGGTATTT. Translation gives CATWDELGKKIKVF.

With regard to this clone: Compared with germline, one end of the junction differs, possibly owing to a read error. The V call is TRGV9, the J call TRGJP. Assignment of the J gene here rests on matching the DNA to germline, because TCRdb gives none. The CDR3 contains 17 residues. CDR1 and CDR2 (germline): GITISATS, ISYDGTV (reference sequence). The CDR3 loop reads CALWEVQQELGKEIKVF. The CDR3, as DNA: TGTGCCTTGTGGGAGGTGCAACAAGAGTTGGGCAAAGAAATCAAGGTATTT.

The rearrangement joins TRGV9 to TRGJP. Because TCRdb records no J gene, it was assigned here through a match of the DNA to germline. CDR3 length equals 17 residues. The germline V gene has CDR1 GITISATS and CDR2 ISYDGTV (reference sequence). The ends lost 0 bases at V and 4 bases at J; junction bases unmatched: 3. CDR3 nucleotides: TGTGCCTTGTGGGAGGTGAGCCAAGAGTTGGGCAAAAAAATCAAGGTATTT. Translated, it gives CALWEVSQELGKKIKVF.

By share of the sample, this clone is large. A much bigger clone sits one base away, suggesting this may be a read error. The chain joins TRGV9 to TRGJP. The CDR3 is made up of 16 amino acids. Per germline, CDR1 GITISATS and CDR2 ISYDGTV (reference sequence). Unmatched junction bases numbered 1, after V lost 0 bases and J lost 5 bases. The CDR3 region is CALWEVKELGKKIKVF. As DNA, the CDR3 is TGTGCCTTGTGGGAGGTGAAAGAGTTGGGCAAAAAAATCAAGGTATTT.

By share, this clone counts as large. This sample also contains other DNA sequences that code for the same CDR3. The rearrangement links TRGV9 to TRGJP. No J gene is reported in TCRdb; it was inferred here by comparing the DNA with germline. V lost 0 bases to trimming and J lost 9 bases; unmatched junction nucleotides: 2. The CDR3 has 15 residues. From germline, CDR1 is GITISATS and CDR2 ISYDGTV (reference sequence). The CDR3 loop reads CALWEVRLGKKIKVF. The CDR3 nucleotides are TGTGCCTTGTGGGAGGTGCGGTTGGGCAAAAAAATCAAGGTATTT.

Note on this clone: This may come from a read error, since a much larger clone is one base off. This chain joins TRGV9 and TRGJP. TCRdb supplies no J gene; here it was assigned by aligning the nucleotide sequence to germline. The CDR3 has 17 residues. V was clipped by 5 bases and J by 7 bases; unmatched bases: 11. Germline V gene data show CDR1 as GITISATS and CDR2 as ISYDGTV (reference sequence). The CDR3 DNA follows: TGTGCCTTGTGGGTAGGACCGGGCGAGTTGGGCAAAAAAATCAAGGTATTT. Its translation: CALWVGPGELGKKIKVF.

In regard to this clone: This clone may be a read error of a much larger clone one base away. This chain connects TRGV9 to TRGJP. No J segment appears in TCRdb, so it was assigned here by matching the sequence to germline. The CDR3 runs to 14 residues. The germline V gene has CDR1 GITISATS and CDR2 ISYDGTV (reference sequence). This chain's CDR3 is CALWQESGKKIKVF. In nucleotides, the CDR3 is TGTGCCTTGTGGCAAGAGTCGGGCAAAAAAATCAAGGTATTT.

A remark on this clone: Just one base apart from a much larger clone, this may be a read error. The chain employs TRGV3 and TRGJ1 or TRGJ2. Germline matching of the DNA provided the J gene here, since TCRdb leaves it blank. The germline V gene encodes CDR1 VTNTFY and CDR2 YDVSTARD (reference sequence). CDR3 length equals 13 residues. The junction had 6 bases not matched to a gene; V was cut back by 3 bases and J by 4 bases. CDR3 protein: CATWDWRYYKKLF. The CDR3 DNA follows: TGTGCCACCTGGGACTGGCGGTATTATAAGAAACTCTTT.